This T cell receptor (beta chain) comes out of a study of shared clonotypes between healthy human individuals. Overall study: Three plates were used per donor for CD4 naive, three for CD4 memory, two for CD8 naive and one for CD8 memory.

Each subset's genomic DNA was shared equally among a number of immunoSEQ plates. Sequencing was performed with immunoSEQ multiplex PCR; in TCRdb, only in-frame clones are kept and a portion is missing. The profile shows hundreds of thousands of clones, about 96% of them singletons. This clone has only one observation. What it recognizes is unknown. Regarding the study as a whole: Among donors, sharing of clonotypes was expected to be affected by sequencing depth. Generation of non-shared clonotypes was less probable than generation of clonotypes shared by all four donors.

The CDR3 sequence is 17 residues long. The germline gives CDR1 KGHSH, CDR2 LQKENI. J was trimmed by 7 bases and V by 2 bases; bases with no gene match: 15. V and J are TRBV18 and TRBJ2-7; TRBD2 matches at 9 bases. The clonotype originates from a woman aged 25 to 39 in good health. Sequencing used naive CD4+ T cells sorted from blood. Subset described: CD45RA+ positively selected. The CDR3, as DNA: TGTGCCAGCTCACCATGGGATTTCGCGGGAGGGCCGGGAGAGCAGTACTTC. The encoded protein is CASSPWDFAGGPGEQYF.